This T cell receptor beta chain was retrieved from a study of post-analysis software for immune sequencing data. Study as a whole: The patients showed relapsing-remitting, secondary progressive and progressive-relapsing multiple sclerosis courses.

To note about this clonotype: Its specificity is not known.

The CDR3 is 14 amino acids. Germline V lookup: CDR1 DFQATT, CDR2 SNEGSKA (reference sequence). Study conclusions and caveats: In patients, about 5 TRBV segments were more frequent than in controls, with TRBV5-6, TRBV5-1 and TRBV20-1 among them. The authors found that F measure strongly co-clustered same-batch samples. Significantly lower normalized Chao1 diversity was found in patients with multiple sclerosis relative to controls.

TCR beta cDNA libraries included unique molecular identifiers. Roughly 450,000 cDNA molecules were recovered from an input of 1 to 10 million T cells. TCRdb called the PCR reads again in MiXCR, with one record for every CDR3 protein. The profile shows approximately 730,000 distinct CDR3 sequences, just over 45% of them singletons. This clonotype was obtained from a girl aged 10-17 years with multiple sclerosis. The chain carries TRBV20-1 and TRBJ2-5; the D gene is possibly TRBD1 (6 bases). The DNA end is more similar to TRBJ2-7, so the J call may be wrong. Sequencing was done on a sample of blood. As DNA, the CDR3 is TGCAGTGCTGCAATAGGGGGTTCACGGGACGAGCAGTACTTC. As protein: CSAAIGGSRDEQYF.